The rows below give T cell receptor beta chains drawn from one sample of a study of regulatory T cells in long-lasting Graves disease. Each CDR3 protein gets one entry after TCRdb re-called the multiplex PCR reads with MiXCR. The table lists a few hundred thousand distinct CDR3 sequences, 20% to 25% of them singletons, with around three fifths in the top ten. This specimen was peripheral blood mononuclear cells (PBMCs), taken when the disease was refractory, from a patient treated with antithyroid drugs. The receptor set was obtained from a female donor with Graves disease. Both conserved end residues are part of each CDR3.

V: TRBV20-1
J: TRBJ2-7
length: 14
CDR3: CSARDGLAPYEQYF

V: TRBV6-1
J: TRBJ1-3
length: 13
CDR3: CASSDSSGNTIYF

V: TRBV10-1
J: TRBJ2-7
length: 14
CDR3: CASSEQRDGYEQYF

V: TRBV19
J: TRBJ1-1
length: 12
CDR3: CASGLMNTEAFF

V: TRBV12-3/TRBV12-4
J: TRBJ2-7
length: 12
CDR3: CASSSLTDEQYF

V: TRBV20-1
J: TRBJ1-2
length: 12
CDR3: CSASQSDYGYTF

V: TRBV4-3
J: TRBJ1-2
length: 14
CDR3: CASSQDGAYYGYTF

V: TRBV6-1
J: TRBJ2-7
length: 14
CDR3: CASRKSGKAYEQYF

V: TRBV6-2/TRBV6-3
J: TRBJ2-1
length: 15
CDR3: CASTDTGDSYNEQFF

V: TRBV9
J: TRBJ1-2
length: 14
CDR3: CASSGRNRGYGYTF

V: TRBV6-1
J: TRBJ2-7
length: 12
CDR3: CASSLTKDEQYF

V: TRBV25-1
J: TRBJ1-2
length: 13
CDR3: CASSDLTGAGYTF

V: TRBV20-1
J: TRBJ2-5
length: 15
CDR3: CSARPDRGRGETQYF

V: TRBV9
J: TRBJ2-2
length: 12
CDR3: CASSGESGELFF

V: TRBV18
J: TRBJ2-5
length: 15
CDR3: CASSPLYEAFETQYF

V: TRBV5-1
J: TRBJ2-7
length: 13
CDR3: CASAPGQGYEQYF

V: TRBV28
J: TRBJ1-2
length: 14
CDR3: CASRPQGIGGGYTF

V: TRBV28
J: TRBJ1-4
length: 16
CDR3: CAGSWNRQALGEKLFF

V: TRBV7-2
J: TRBJ2-7
length: 14
CDR3: CASSFYGDSYEQYF

V: TRBV20-1
J: TRBJ2-5
length: 11
CDR3: CSAIFQETQYF

V: TRBV12-3/TRBV12-4
J: TRBJ1-5
length: 15
CDR3: CASRPEQGSNQPQHF

V: TRBV5-1
J: TRBJ2-2
length: 15
CDR3: CASTIRTGGTGELFF

V: TRBV7-9
J: TRBJ1-1
length: 15
CDR3: CASSPRDRGRTEAFF

V: TRBV7-9
J: TRBJ2-7
length: 14
CDR3: CASSPPWTDYEQYF

V: TRBV6-9
J: TRBJ1-1
length: 14
CDR3: CASSYLKGGTEAFF

V: TRBV7-2
J: TRBJ2-7
length: 18
CDR3: CASSLGTSGRIQTYEQYF

V: TRBV7-2
J: TRBJ1-5
length: 15
CDR3: CASSLDGQGAQPQHF

V: TRBV20-1
J: TRBJ1-4
length: 15
CDR3: CSATTTGATNEKLFF

V: TRBV10-3
J: TRBJ1-5
length: 14
CDR3: CAISEGQTNQPQHF

V: TRBV7-2
J: TRBJ1-1
length: 14
CDR3: CASSLDSGFTEAFF

V: TRBV27
J: TRBJ2-4
length: 14
CDR3: CASGSGEAKNIQYF

V: TRBV6-1
J: TRBJ1-6
length: 16
CDR3: CASRTVPNSYNSPLHF

V: TRBV9
J: TRBJ1-2
length: 14
CDR3: CASNTGNLGYGYTF

V: TRBV3-1
J: TRBJ2-5
length: 15
CDR3: CASSQDSRTSQTQYF

V: TRBV28
J: TRBJ2-7
length: 16
CDR3: CAGSSPGRLDSYEQYF

V: TRBV24-1
J: TRBJ2-7
length: 11
CDR3: CATGTSSEQYF

V: TRBV7-6
J: TRBJ1-4
length: 17
CDR3: CASSLAPRDRVDEKLFF

V: TRBV6-1
J: TRBJ1-2
length: 14
CDR3: CASEKWAAAAGYTF

V: TRBV12-3/TRBV12-4
J: TRBJ1-5
length: 16
CDR3: CASSPSRTGSNQPQHF

V: TRBV3-1
J: TRBJ2-7
length: 15
CDR3: CASSQWLAGAYEQYF

V: TRBV18
J: TRBJ1-1
length: 13
CDR3: CASSPGMGTEAFF

V: TRBV28
J: TRBJ1-1
length: 11
CDR3: CASRLDTEAFF

V: TRBV28
J: TRBJ2-5
length: 13
CDR3: CASRSPNGETQYF

V: TRBV29-1
J: TRBJ1-2
length: 12
CDR3: CSPGTGRAGYTF

V: TRBV29-1
J: TRBJ1-4
length: 11
CDR3: CSVDAGEKLFF

V: TRBV29-1
J: TRBJ1-4
length: 11
CDR3: CSVSFGEKLFF

V: TRBV4-1
J: TRBJ2-5
length: 13
CDR3: CASSYLQGQTQYF

V: TRBV5-1
J: TRBJ2-7
length: 15
CDR3: CASSLTGVDTSEQYF

V: TRBV6-1
J: TRBJ2-2
length: 14
CDR3: CASRPASNTGELFF

V: TRBV27
J: TRBJ1-2
length: 13
CDR3: CASSFRGNYGYTF

V: TRBV6-2/TRBV6-3
J: TRBJ2-7
length: 16
CDR3: CASSYSEGGSFYEQYF

V: TRBV11-2
J: TRBJ2-2
length: 15
CDR3: CASTVGLATTGELFF